The 5 T cell receptor beta chains listed next were all sequenced from one sample in a study of cytomegalovirus exposure and HLA in healthy donors. PCR was performed using 60 Vbeta and 13 Jbeta primers. TCRdb's table, derived via immunoSEQ multiplex PCR, lists solely in-frame clones and lacks some. Of 120,000 or so clones in the sample, 65% to 80% are singletons; the top ten hold approximately 3%. The specimen was PBMCs. The origin of the receptors is a woman in her thirties or forties in good health and CMV-seropositive.

This chain uses TRBV7-2 with TRBJ1-6, with TRBD1 identical over 9 bases. The V gene's germline CDR1 is SGHTA and CDR2 FQGNSA. The V and J ends lost 6 bases and 10 bases, in that order; junction bases with no gene match: 10. The CDR3 runs 15 residues. Written as DNA, the CDR3 is TGTGCCAGCAGTCCCGATGGACAGGGGATCTCACCCCTCCACTTT. Residues: CASSPDGQGISPLHF.

This chain connects TRBV9 to TRBJ1-1; no clear D gene. The CDR3 extends over 15 amino acids. V gave up 4 bases and J gave up 5 bases, with 18 bases separating them. Germline CDR1 is SGDLS and CDR2 is YYNGEE. DNA for the CDR3: TGTGCCAGCAGCCCTCGTGGAGGGATGGTAACTGAAGCTTTCTTT. This gives the protein CASSPRGGMVTEAFF.

This rearrangement joins TRBV7-6 to TRBJ1-2; possibly TRBD1 for D (5 bases). CDR3 length: 14 amino acids. V was cut by 1 base and J by 7 bases, with 13 bases left in between. Per the germline V gene, CDR1 is SGHVS and CDR2 is FNYEAQ. The CDR3 DNA follows: TGTGCCAGCAGCTTAGTTCAGGGTCCGGGTGGCTACACCTTC. This translates into CASSLVQGPGGYTF.

This clone was seen only a few times. This sequence joins TRBV25-1 and TRBJ2-3; D is undetermined. The CDR3 covers 12 residues. Trimming took 6 bases from V and 5 from J, leaving 9 bases between them. From germline, CDR1 is MGHDK and CDR2 SYGVNS. Here the CDR3 DNA reads TGTGCCAGCAGCGCCCTCGGAGATACGCAGTATTTT. This translates into CASSALGDTQYF.

The rearrangement links TRBV2 to TRBJ1-5; 8 bases are shared with TRBD1. Trimming at V came to 6 bases and at J to 3 bases, leaving 1 base not matched to a gene. Germline values: CDR1 SNHLY, CDR2 FYNNEI. CDR3 length: 13 amino acids. In DNA, the CDR3 is TGTGCCAGCAGGGACAGGGACAATCAGCCCCAGCATTTT. Amino acids: CASRDRDNQPQHF.